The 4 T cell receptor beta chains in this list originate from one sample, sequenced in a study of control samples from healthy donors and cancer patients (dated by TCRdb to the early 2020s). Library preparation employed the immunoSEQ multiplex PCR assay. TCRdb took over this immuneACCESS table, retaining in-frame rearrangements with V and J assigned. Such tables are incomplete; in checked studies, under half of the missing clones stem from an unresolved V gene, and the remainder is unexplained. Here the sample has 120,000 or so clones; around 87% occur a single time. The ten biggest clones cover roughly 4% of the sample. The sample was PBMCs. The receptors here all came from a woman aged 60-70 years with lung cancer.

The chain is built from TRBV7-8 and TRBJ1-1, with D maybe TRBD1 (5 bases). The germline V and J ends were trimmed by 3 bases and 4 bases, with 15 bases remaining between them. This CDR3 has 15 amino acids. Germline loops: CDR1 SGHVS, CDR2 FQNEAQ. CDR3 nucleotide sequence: TGTGCCAGCAGCTTCGTCGGGGGGGGGAGCACTGAAGCTTTCTTT. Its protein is CASSFVGGGSTEAFF.

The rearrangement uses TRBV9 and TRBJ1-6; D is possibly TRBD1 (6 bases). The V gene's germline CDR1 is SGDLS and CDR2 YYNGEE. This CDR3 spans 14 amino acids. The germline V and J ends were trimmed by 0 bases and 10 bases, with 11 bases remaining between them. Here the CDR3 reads CASSVGRTESPLHF. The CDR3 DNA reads TGTGCCAGCAGCGTAGGGAGGACAGAATCACCCCTCCACTTT.

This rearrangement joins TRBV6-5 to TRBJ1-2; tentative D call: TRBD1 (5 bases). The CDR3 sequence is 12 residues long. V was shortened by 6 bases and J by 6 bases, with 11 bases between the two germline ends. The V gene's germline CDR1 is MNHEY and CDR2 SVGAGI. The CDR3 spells CASSPRGDGYTF. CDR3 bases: TGTGCCAGCAGCCCCCGGGGGGATGGCTACACCTTC.

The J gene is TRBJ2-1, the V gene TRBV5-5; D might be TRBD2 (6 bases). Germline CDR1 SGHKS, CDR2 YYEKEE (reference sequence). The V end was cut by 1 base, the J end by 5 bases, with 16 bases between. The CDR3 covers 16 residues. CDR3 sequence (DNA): TGTGCCAGCAGCTTGTTGAGGGGACTGGGCCACAATGAGCAGTTCTTC. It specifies CASSLLRGLGHNEQFF.